This record covers a single T cell receptor (beta chain). Its antigen target is currently unknown. There are no base qualities to consult, and no much larger clone falls within one base. The immunoSEQ Assay, a bias-controlled multiplex PCR, was used to amplify TCRbeta CDR3 regions from genomic DNA. From the authors' description of their analysis: The number of nucleated cells in each sample was estimated by amplification of reference gene primers within the assay. To quantify the absolute abundance of each unique TCRbeta CDR3 rearrangement, sequence reads were collapsed and filtered. For each sample, productive Simpson clonality was calculated as the square root of Simpson's diversity index over productive rearrangements. The clones in this table, taken by TCRdb from immuneACCESS, are in-frame only. Not every clone is retained; where verified, under half of the shortfall comes from an unresolved V gene, and the cause of the rest is unknown. From that table come the V and J calls and clone size; the DNA was used to work out D and trimming. A total of roughly 110,000 clones appear in this sample, around nine tenths of them only once. The ten largest make up over 1% of the sample.

Each collaborating institution followed its own protocols to collect whole blood in K2EDTA tubes. For TCRbeta analysis, collaborator samples were shipped as frozen whole blood, as isolated PBMCs, or as DNA extracted from either sample type. The data were taken from a study of blood T cell repertoires in COVID-19 (dated by TCRdb to the early 2020s). Regarding the research as a whole: Samples from collaborators originated in the United States, Italy and Spain and spanned both the acute and convalescent phases of COVID-19. The prospective study material was composed of cDNA or gDNA derived from T cells, B-cell-depleted T cells, or PBMCs. Subjects who had been exposed to COVID-19, were actively infected with it, or had recovered from it provided the deeply sampled blood TCRbeta repertoires that made up the dataset. A freely available public database, intended as a resource for researchers studying the immune response to SARS-CoV-2, is where the repertoires were released. The samples were drawn from the first 160 participants of the ongoing ImmuneRACE study and from some 1,300 subjects provided by 6 global collaborators. The sample metadata nearly always contained a de-identified subject ID, COVID-19 status, age in years and sex. Where HLA class I and class II types were available, the types were taken from metadata supplied by the sample provider, not from assay-based typing.

Paper-wide results and their limitations: Clinical and demographic metadata were provided uncurated, with the amount varying by source and participant.

At the junction V is shortened by 0 bases and J by 2 bases, with 10 bases in between. The CDR3 starts with the cysteine, ends with the phenylalanine, and has 16 residues. Only the CDR3 DNA is retained, 48 bases long and in frame from the first base. Based on the germline V gene, the CDR1 and CDR2 sequences are MNHEY and SVGAGI. Input material: peripheral blood. The V gene is TRBV6-5 and the J gene is TRBJ2-2; TRBD1 might be the D gene, on 5 matching bases. This TCR came from a woman under 40 with acute or convalescent COVID-19. The nucleotide sequence reads TGTGCCAGCAGTTACTCGACAGATCTCAACACCGGGGAGCTGTTTTTT. The resulting protein is CASSYSTDLNTGELFF.